This T cell receptor beta chain appears in the sequencing data of a study of CD8+CD57+ T cells in acquired aplastic anemia. About the study: Mean yield of DNA from sorted CD4+ and CD8+ cells was about 3.2 ug. Average CD4+ read depth in healthy donors was 11 million or so reads.

The CDR3 runs to 14 residues. V shed 5 bases, J shed 6 bases, and the junction held 6 bases outside the gene matches. The germline CDR1 and CDR2 sequences are MDHEN and SYDVKM. CDR3 and TCR beta VDJ profiling relied on genomic DNA as the template. A single record per CDR3 protein comes from TCRdb applying MiXCR to the reads. The data hold about 180,000 distinct CDR3 sequences, with less than 55% observed a single time. The clonotype was recovered from a human donor in good health. This chain connects TRBV28 to TRBJ2-1; 8 nucleotides line up with TRBD2. Specimen: sorted CD4+, CD8+, or CD8+CD57+ T cells (not recorded which) from PBMCs. Here the CDR3 reads CASSISGGLNEQFF. For the CDR3, the DNA is TGTGCCAGCAGTATAAGCGGGGGACTCAATGAGCAGTTCTTC.